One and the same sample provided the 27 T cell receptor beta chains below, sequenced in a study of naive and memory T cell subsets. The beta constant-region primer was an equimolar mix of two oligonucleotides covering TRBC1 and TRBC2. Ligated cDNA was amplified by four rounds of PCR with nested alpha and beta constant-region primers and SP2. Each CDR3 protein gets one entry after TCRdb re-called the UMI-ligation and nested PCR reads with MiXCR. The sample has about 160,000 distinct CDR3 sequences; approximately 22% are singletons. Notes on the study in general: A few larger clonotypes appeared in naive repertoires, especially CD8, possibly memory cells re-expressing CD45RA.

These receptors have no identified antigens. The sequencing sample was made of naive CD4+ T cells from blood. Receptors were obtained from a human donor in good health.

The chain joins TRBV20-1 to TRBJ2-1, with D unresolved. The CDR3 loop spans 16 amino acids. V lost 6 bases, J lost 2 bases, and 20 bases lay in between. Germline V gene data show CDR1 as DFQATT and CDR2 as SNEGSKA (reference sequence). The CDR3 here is CSAETQAAMTYNEQFF. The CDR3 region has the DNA TGCAGTGCAGAGACTCAGGCGGCGATGACCTACAATGAGCAGTTCTTC.

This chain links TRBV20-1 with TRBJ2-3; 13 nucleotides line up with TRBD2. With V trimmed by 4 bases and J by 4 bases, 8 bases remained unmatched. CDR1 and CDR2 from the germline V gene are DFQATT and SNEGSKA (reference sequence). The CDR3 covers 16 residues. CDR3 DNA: TGCAGTGCTAAGAATCGACTAGCGGGAGGACCAGATACGCAGTATTTT. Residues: CSAKNRLAGGPDTQYF.

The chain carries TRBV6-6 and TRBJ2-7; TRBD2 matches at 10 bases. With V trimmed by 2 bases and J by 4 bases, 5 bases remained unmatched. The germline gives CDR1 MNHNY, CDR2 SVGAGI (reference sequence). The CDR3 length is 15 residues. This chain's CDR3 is CASSYLAGDWYEQYF. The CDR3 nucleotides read TGTGCCAGCAGTTACCTAGCGGGAGACTGGTACGAGCAGTACTTC.

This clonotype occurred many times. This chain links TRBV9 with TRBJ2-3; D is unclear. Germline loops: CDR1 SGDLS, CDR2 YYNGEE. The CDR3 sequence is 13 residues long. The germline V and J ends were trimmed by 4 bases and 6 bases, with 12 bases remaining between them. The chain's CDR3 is CASSPGPQDTQYF. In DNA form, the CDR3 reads TGTGCCAGCAGCCCTGGACCCCAGGATACGCAGTATTTT.

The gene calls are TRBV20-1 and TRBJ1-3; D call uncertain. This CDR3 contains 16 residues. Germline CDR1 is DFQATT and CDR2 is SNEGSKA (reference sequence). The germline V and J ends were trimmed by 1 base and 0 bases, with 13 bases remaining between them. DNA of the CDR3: TGCAGTGCTAGAGCGGCGTATGAGAGCTCTGGAAACACCATATATTTT. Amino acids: CSARAAYESSGNTIYF.

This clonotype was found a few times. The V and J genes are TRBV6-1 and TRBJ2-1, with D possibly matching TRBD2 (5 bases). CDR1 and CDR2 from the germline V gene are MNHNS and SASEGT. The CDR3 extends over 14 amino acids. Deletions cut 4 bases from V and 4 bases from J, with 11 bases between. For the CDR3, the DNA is TGTGCCAGCAGTGCGGAGGCACAATACAATGAGCAGTTCTTC. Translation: CASSAEAQYNEQFF.

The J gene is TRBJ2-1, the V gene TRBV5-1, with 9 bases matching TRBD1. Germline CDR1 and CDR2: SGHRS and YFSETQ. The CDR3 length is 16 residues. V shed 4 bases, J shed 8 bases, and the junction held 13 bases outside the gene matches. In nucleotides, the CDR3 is TGCGCCAGCAGCATCGACCGGGACAGGGTATTTTATGAGCAGTTCTTC. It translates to CASSIDRDRVFYEQFF.

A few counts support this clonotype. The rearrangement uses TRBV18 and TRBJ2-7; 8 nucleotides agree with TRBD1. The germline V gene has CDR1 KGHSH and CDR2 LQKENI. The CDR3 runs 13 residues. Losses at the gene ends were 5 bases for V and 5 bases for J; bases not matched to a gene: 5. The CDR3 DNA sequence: TGTGCCAGCTCAGCCGACAGGGGCAACGAGCAGTACTTC. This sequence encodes CASSADRGNEQYF.

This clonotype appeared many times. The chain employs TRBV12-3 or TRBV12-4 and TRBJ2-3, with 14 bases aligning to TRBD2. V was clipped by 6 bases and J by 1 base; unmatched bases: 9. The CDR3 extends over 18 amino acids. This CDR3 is CASSGLAGGIRRTDTQYF. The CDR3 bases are TGTGCCAGCAGCGGACTAGCGGGAGGCATTAGGCGCACAGATACGCAGTATTTT.

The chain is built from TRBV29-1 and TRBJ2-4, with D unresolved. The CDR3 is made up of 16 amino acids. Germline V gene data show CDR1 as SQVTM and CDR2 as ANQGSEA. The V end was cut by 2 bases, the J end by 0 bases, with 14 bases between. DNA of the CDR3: TGCAGCGTTGAAAAATTCCAGCATAGAGCCAAAAACATTCAGTACTTC. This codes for CSVEKFQHRAKNIQYF.

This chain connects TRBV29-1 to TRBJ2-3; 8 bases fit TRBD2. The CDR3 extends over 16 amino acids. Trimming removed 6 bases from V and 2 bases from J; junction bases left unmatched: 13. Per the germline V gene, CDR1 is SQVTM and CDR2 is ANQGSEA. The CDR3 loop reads CSVAPLAGGVTDTQYF. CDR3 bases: TGCAGCGTCGCCCCACTCGCGGGAGGCGTCACAGATACGCAGTATTTT.

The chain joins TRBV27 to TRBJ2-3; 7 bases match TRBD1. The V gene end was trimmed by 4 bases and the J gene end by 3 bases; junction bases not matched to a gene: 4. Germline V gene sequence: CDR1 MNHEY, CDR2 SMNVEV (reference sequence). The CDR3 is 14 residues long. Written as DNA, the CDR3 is TGTGCCAGCAGTTGGTCCAGGGGGACAGATACGCAGTATTTT. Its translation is CASSWSRGTDTQYF.

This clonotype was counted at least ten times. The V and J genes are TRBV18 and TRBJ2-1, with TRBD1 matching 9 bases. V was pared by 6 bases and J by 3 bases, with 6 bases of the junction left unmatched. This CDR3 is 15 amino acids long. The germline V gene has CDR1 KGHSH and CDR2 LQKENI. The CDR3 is CASSPTGGFYNEQFF. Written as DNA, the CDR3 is TGTGCCAGCTCGCCTACAGGGGGCTTCTACAATGAGCAGTTCTTC.

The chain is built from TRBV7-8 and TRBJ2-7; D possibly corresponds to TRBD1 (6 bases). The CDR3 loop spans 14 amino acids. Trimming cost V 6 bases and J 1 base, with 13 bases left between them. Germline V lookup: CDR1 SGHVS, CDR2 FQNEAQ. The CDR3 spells CASRARGSSYEQYF. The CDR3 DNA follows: TGTGCCAGCAGAGCCAGGGGCTCTTCCTACGAGCAGTACTTC. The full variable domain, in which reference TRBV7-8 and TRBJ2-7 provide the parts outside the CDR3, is GAGVSQSPRYKVAKRGQDVALRCDPISGHVSLFWYQQALGQGPEFLTYFQNEAQLDKSGLPSDRFFAERPEGSVSTLKIQRTQQEDSAVYLCASRARGSSYEQYFGPGTRLTVT.

CDR3: CASSLVTSGTGELFF. The DNA of the CDR3 is TGCGCCAGCAGCTTGGTGACTAGCGGGACCGGGGAGCTGTTTTTT. This rearrangement joins TRBV5-1 to TRBJ2-2, with TRBD2 matching over 10 bases. This CDR3 is built from 15 residues. CDR1 is SGHRS and CDR2 is YFSETQ in the germline V gene. V shed 0 bases and J 5 bases; nucleotides not matched to a gene: 1.

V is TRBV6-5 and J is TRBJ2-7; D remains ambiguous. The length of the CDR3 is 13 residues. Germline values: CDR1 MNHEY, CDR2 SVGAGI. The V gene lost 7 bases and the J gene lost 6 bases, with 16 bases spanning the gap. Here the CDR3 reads CASIPRAGGEQYF. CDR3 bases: TGTGCCAGCATTCCCCGGGCTGGTGGCGAGCAGTACTTC.

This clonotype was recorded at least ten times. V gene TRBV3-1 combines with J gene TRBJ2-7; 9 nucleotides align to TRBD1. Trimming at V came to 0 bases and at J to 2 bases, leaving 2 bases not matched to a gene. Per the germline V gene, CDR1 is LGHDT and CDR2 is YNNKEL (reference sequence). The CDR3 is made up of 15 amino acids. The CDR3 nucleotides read TGTGCCAGCAGCCAAGAAGGACAGGGGACCTACGAGCAGTACTTC. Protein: CASSQEGQGTYEQYF.

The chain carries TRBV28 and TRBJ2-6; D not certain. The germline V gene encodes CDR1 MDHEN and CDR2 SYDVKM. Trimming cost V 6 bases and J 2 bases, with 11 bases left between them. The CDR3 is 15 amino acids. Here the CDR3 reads CASRFPGTGANVLTF. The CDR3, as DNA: TGTGCCAGCAGATTCCCGGGCACTGGGGCCAACGTCCTGACTTTC.

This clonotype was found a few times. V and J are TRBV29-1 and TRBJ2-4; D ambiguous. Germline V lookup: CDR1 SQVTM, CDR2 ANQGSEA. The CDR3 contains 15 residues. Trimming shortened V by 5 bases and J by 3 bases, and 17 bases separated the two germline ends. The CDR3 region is CSVSARKPFKNIQYF. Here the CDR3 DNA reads TGCAGCGTTAGTGCCCGTAAACCCTTCAAAAACATTCAGTACTTC.

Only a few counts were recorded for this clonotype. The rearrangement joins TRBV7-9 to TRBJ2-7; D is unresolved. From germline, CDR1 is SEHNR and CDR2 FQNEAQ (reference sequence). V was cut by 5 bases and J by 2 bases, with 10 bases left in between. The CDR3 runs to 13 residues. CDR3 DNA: TGTGCCAGCAGCCCATTGGGTGCCTACGAGCAGTACTTC. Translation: CASSPLGAYEQYF.

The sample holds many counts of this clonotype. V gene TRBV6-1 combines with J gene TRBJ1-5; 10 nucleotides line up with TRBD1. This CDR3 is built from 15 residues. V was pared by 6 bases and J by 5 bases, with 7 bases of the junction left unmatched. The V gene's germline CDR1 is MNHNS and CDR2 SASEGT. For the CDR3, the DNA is TGTGCCAGCAGGGGGGACAGGGGATACTATCAGCCCCAGCATTTT. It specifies CASRGDRGYYQPQHF.

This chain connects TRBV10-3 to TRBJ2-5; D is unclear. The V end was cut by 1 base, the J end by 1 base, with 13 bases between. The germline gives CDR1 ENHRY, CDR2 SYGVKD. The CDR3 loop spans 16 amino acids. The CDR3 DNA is TGTGCCATCAGTGAGTGGCCTAGTGGAGCCCAAGAGACCCAGTACTTC. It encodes CAISEWPSGAQETQYF.

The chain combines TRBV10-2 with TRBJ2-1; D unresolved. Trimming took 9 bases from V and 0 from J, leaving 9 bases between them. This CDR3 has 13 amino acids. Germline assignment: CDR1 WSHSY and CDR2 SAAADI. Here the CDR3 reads CASNPSSYNEQFF. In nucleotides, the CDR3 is TGCGCCAGTAACCCGAGCTCCTACAATGAGCAGTTCTTC.

CDR3 DNA: TGTGCCAGCAGCGGGACACGGATGGGCACTGAAGCTTTCTTT. Residues: CASSGTRMGTEAFF. The chain combines TRBV2 with TRBJ1-1; TRBD1 is a possible D gene (6 bases). The CDR3 has 14 amino acids. Trimming took 6 bases from V and 4 from J, leaving 15 bases between them. Germline CDR1 is SNHLY and CDR2 is FYNNEI.

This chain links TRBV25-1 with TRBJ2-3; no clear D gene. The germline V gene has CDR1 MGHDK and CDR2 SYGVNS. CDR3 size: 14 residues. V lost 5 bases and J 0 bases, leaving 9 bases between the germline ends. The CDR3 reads CASSKGPSTDTQYF. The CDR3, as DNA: TGTGCCAGCAGTAAGGGCCCCAGCACAGATACGCAGTATTTT.

CDR3 sequence: CASSPLGRIASYEQYF. The CDR3, as DNA: TGTGCCAGCAGTCCCCTAGGCAGGATAGCGTCCTACGAGCAGTACTTC. This chain joins TRBV6-6 and TRBJ2-7, with D perhaps TRBD2 (5 bases). The germline gives CDR1 MNHNY, CDR2 SVGAGI (reference sequence). The CDR3 covers 16 residues. Trimming took off 5 bases at V and 1 base at J, with 18 bases between the two ends.

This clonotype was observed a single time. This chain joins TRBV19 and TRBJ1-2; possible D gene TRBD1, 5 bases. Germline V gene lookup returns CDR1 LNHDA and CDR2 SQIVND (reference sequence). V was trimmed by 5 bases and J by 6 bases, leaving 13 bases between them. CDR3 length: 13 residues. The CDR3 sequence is CASSPRPGHGYTF. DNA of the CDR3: TGTGCCAGTAGTCCTCGGCCAGGGCATGGCTACACCTTC.